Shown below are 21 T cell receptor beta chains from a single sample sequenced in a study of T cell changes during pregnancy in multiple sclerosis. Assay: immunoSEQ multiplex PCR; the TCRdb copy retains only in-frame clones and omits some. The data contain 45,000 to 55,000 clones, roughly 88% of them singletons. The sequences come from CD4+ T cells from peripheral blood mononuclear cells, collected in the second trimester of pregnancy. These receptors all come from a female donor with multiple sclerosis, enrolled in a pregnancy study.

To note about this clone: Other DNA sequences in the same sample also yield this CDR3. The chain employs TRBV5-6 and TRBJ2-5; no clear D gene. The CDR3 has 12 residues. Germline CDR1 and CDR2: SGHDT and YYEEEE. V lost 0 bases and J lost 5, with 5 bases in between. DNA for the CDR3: TGTGCCAGCAGCTTGGCCCGGGAGACCCAGTACTTC. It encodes CASSLARETQYF.

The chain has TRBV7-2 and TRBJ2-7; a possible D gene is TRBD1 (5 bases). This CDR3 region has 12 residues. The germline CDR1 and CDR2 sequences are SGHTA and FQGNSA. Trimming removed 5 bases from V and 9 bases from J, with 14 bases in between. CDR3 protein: CASSGQTVVQYF. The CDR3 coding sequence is TGTGCCAGCAGCGGCCAGACAGTGGTGCAGTACTTC.

CDR3 in DNA: TGTGCCAGCAGCGGGGACTTATTGAACACCGGGGAGCTGTTTTTT. It codes for CASSGDLLNTGELFF. This rearrangement joins TRBV9 to TRBJ2-2; maybe TRBD2 (6 bases). Germline CDR1 is SGDLS and CDR2 is YYNGEE. V lost 3 bases and J lost 1, with 10 bases in between. The CDR3 is 15 residues long.

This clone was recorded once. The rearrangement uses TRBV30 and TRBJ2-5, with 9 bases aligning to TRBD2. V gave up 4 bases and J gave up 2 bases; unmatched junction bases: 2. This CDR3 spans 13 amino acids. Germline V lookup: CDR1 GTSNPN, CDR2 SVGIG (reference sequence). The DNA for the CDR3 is TGTGCCTGGACTAGCGGGACTCAAGAGACCCAGTACTTC. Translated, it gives CAWTSGTQETQYF.

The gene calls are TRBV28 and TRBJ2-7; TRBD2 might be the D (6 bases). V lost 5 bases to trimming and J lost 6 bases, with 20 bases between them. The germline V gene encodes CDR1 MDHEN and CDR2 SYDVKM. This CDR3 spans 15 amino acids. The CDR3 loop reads CASSPVRGVAAEQYF. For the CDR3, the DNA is TGTGCCAGCAGTCCAGTGCGGGGAGTGGCTGCCGAGCAGTACTTC.

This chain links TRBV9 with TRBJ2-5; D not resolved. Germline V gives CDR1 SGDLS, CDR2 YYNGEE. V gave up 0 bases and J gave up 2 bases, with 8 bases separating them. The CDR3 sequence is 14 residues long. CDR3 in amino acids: CASSVGPGQETQYF. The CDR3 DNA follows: TGTGCCAGCAGCGTAGGTCCCGGGCAAGAGACCCAGTACTTC.

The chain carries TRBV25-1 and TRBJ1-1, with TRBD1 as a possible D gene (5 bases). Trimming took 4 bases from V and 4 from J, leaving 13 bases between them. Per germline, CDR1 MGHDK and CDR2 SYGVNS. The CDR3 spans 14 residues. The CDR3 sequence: CASSVGGASTEAFF. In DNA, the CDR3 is TGTGCCAGCAGTGTTGGAGGGGCCAGCACTGAAGCTTTCTTT.

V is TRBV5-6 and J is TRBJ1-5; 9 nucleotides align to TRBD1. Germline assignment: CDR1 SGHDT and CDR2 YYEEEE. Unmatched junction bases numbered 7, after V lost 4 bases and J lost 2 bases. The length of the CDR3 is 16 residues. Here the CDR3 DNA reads TGTGCCAGCAGCCCCGACAGGGGGTTAGGCAATCAGCCCCAGCATTTT. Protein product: CASSPDRGLGNQPQHF.

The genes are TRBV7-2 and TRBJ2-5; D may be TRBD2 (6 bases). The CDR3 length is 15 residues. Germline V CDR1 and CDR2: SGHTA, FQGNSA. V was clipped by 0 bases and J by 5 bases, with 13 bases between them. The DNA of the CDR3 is TGTGCCAGCAGCTTAGCGGGCGGGATTGGCGAGACCCAGTACTTC. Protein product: CASSLAGGIGETQYF.

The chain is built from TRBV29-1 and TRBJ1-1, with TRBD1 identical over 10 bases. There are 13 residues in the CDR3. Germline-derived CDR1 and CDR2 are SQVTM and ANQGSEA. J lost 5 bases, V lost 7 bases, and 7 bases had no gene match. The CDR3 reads CSGDRGLRTEAFF. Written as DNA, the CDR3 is TGCAGCGGCGACAGGGGGCTAAGGACTGAAGCTTTCTTT.

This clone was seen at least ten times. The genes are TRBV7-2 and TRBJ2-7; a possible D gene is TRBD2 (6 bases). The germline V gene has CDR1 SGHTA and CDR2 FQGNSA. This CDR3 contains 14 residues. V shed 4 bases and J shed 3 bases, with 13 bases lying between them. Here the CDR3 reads CASSSLGGIYEQYF. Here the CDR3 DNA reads TGTGCCAGCAGCTCGTTGGGCGGGATCTACGAGCAGTACTTC.

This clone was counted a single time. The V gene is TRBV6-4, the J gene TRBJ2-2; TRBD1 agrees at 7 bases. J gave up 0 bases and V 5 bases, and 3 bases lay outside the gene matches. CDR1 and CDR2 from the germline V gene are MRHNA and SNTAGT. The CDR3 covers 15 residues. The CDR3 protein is CASSRTGPNTGELFF. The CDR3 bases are TGTGCCAGCAGTCGGACAGGACCGAACACCGGGGAGCTGTTTTTT.

The DNA for the CDR3 is TGTGCCAGCAGCGTGCAGGCCCAGTCCTCATACGAGCAGTACTTC. Amino acid sequence: CASSVQAQSSYEQYF. J is TRBJ2-7 and V is TRBV9, with D uncertain. The germline V gene encodes CDR1 SGDLS and CDR2 YYNGEE. The CDR3 runs to 15 residues. The V and J ends lost 2 bases and 4 bases respectively, with 16 bases between them.

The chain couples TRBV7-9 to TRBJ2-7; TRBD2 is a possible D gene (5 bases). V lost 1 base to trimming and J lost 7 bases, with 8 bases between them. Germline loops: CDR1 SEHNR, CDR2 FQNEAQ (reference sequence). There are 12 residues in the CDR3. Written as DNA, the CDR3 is TGTGCCAGCAGCTTAGAATCGGGGGAGCAGTACTTC. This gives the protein CASSLESGEQYF.

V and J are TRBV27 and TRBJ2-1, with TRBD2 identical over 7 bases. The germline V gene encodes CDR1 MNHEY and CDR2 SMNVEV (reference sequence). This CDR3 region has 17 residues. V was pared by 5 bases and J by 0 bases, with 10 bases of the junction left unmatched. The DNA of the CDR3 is TGTGCCAGCAGTGACGAAAAGCGGGGCAACTCCTACAATGAGCAGTTCTTC. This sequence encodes CASSDEKRGNSYNEQFF.

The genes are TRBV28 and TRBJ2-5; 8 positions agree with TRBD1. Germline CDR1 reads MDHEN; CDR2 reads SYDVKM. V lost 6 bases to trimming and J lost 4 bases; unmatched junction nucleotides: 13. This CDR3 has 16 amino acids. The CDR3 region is CASSPISGQGGETQYF. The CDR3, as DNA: TGTGCCAGCAGCCCTATTAGTGGACAGGGTGGAGAGACCCAGTACTTC.

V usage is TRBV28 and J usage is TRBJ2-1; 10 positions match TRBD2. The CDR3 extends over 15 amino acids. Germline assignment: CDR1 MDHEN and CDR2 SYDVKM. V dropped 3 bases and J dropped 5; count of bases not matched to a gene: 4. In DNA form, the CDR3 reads TGTGCCAGCAGTTTTGGGCTAGCGGGAGACAATGAGCAGTTCTTC. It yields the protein CASSFGLAGDNEQFF.

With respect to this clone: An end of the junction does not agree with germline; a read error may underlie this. The CDR3 nucleotides read TGTGCCAGCTCCACGGGGGGGAGGAATAACTATGGCTACATCTTC. Translated, it gives CASSTGGRNNYGYIF. The V and J genes are TRBV9 and TRBJ1-2; D is perhaps TRBD1 (5 bases). Germline CDR1 is SGDLS and CDR2 is YYNGEE. The CDR3 loop spans 15 amino acids.

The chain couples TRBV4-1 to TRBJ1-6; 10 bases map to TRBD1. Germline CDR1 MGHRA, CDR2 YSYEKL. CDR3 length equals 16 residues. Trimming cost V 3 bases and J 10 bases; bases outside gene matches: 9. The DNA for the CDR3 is TGCGCCAGCAGCCAGGCTCCCGGACAGGGGGAATCACCCCTCCACTTT. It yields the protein CASSQAPGQGESPLHF.

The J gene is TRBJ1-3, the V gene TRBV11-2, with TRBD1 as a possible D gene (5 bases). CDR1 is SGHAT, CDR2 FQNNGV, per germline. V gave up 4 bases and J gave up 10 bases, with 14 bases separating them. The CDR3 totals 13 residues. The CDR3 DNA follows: TGTGCCAGCAGCTCCATGGGCGGGGGTACCATATATTTT. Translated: CASSSMGGGTIYF.

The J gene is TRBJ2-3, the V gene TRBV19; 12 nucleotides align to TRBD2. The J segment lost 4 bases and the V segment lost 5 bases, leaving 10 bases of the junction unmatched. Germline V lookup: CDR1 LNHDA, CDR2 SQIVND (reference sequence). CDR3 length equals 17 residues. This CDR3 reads CASSPGPTSGSSDTQYF. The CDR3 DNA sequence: TGTGCCAGTAGTCCCGGCCCGACTAGCGGGAGCTCAGATACGCAGTATTTT.